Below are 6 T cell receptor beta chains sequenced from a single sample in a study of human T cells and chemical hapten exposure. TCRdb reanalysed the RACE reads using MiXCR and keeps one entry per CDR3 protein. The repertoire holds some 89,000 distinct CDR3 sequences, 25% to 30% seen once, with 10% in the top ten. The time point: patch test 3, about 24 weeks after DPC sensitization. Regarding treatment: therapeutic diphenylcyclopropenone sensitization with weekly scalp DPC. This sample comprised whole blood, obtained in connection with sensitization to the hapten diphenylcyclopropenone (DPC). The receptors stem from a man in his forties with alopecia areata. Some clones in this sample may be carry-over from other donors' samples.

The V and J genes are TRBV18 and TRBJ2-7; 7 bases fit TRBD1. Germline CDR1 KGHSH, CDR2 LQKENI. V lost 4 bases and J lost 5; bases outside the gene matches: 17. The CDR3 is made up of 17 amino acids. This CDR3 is CASSLQPTGSPLHEQYF. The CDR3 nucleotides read TGTGCCAGCTCACTACAACCGACAGGGTCCCCTCTCCACGAGCAGTACTTC.

CDR3 residues: CASSLGPGVGYGYTF. The CDR3 region has the DNA TGTGCCAGCAGTCTGGGGCCGGGGGTTGGCTATGGCTACACCTTC. V and J are TRBV12-3 or TRBV12-4 and TRBJ1-2; D possibly corresponds to TRBD1 (5 bases). V was trimmed by 5 bases and J by 4 bases, leaving 17 bases between them. CDR3 size: 15 residues.

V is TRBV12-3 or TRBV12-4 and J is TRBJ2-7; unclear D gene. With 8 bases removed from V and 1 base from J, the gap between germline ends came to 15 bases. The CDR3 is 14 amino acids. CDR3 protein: CASGPWARSYEQYF. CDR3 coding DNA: TGTGCCAGCGGCCCGTGGGCGCGTTCCTACGAGCAGTACTTC.

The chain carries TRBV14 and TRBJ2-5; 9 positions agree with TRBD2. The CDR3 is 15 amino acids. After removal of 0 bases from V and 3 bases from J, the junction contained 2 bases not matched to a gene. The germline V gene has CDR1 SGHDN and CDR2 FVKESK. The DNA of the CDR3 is TGTGCCAGCAGCCAAGATCGACTAGCGGAAGAGACCCAGTACTTC. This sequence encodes CASSQDRLAEETQYF.

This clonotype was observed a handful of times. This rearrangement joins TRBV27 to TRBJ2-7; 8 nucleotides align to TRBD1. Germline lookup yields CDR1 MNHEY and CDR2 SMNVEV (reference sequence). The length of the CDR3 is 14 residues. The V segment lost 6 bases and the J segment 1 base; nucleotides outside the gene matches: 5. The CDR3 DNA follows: TGTGCCAGCAGAAGGACAGGGTTGTCCTACGAGCAGTACTTC. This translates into CASRRTGLSYEQYF.

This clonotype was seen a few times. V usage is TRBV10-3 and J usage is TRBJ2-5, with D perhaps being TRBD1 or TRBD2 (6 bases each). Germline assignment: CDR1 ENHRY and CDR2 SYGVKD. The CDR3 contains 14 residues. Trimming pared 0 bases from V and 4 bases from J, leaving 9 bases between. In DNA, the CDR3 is TGTGCCATCAGTGAGTCGGGGGGCCGAGAGACCCAGTACTTC. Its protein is CAISESGGRETQYF.